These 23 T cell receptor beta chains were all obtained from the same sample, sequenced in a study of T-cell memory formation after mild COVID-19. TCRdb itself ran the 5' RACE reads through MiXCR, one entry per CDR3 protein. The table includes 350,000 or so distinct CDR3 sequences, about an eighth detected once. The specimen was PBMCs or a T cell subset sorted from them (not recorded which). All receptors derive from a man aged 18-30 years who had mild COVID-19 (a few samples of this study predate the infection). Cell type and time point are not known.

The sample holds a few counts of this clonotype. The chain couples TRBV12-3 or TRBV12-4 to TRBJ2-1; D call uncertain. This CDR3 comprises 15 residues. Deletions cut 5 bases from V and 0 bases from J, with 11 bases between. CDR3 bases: TGTGCCAGCAGTCCTGTTCCGTACTCCTACAATGAGCAGTTCTTC. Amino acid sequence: CASSPVPYSYNEQFF.

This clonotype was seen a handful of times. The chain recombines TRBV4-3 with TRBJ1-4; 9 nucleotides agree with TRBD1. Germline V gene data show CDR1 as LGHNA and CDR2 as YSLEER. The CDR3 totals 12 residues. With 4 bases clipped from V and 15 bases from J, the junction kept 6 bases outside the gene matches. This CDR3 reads CASSRRTGEVFF. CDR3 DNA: TGCGCCAGCAGCCGAAGGACAGGGGAAGTGTTTTTT.

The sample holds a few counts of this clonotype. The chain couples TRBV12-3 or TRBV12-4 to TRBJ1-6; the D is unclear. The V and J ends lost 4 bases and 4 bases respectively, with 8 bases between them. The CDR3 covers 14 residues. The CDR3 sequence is CASSYTGYNSPLHF. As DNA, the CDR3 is TGTGCCAGCAGTTACACGGGGTATAATTCACCCCTCCACTTT.

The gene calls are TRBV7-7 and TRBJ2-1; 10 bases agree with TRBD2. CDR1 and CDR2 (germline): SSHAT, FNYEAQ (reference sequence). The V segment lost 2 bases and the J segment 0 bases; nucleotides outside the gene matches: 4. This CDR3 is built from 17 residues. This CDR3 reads CASSLLAGASSYNEQFF. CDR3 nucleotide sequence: TGTGCCAGCAGCTTACTAGCGGGGGCTAGCTCCTACAATGAGCAGTTCTTC. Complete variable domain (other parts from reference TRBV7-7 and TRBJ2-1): GAGVSQSPRYKVTKRGQDVTLRCDPISSHATLYWYQQALGQGPEFLTYFNYEAQPDKSGLPSDRFSAERPEGSISTLTIQRTEQRDSAMYRCASSLLAGASSYNEQFFGPGTRLTVL.

CDR3: CASSSMGGGRGSYNEQFF. The CDR3 nucleotides read TGTGCCAGCAGTTCAATGGGCGGGGGGAGAGGCTCCTACAATGAGCAGTTCTTC. The chain is built from TRBV28 and TRBJ2-1, with 8 nucleotides matching TRBD2. V was pared by 4 bases and J by 0 bases, with 11 bases of the junction left unmatched. The germline V gene encodes CDR1 MDHEN and CDR2 SYDVKM. This CDR3 region has 18 residues.

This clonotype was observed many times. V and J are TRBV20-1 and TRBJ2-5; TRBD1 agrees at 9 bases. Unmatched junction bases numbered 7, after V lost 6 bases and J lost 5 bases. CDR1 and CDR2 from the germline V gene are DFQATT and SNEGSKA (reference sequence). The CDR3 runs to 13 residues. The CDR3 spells CSAGGQGSETQYF. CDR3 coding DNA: TGCAGTGCGGGGGGACAGGGATCGGAGACCCAGTACTTC.

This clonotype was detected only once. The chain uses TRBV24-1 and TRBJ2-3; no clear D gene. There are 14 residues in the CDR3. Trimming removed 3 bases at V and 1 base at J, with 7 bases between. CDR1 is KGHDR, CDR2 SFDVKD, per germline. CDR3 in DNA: TGTGCCACCAGTGATCGACTTGGCACAGATACGCAGTATTTT. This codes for CATSDRLGTDTQYF.

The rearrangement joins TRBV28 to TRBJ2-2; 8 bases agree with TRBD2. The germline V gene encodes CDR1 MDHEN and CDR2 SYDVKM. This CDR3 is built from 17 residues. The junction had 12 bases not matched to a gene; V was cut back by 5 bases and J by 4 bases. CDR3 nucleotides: TGTGCCAGCAGTAAGGATTCGCGGGGGGCGCTCACCGGGGAGCTGTTTTTT. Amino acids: CASSKDSRGALTGELFF. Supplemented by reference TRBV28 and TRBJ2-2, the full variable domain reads DVKVTQSSRYLVKRTGEKVFLECVQDMDHENMFWYRQDPGLGLRLIYFSYDVKMKEKGDIPEGYSVSREKKERFSLILESASTNQTSMYLCASSKDSRGALTGELFFGEGSRLTVL.

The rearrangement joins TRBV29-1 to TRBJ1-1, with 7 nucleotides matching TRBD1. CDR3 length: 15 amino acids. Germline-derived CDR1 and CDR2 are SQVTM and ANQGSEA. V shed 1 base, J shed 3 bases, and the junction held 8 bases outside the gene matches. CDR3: CSVEAGGRGYTEAFF. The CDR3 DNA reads TGCAGCGTTGAAGCCGGCGGCAGGGGGTACACTGAAGCTTTCTTT.

CDR3 in DNA: TGTGCCAGCAGCTTATCAGGAGTAGGGCAGTTCTTC. It yields the protein CASSLSGVGQFF. The chain uses TRBV7-2 and TRBJ2-1; D remains unclear. Germline-derived CDR1 and CDR2 are SGHTA and FQGNSA. This CDR3 has 12 amino acids. Trimming left V 2 bases short and J 12 bases short, with 11 bases between. Combining the CDR3 with reference TRBV7-2 and TRBJ2-1 gives the whole variable domain GAGVSQSPSNKVTEKGKDVELRCDPISGHTALYWYRQSLGQGLEFLIYFQGNSAPDKSGLPSDRFSAERTGGSVSTLTIQRTQQEDSAVYLCASSLSGVGQFFGPGTRLTVL.

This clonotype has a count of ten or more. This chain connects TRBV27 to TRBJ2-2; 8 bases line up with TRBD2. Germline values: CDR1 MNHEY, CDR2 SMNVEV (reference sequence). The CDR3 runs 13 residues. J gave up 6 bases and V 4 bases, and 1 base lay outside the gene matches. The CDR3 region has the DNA TGTGCCAGCAGTTGGACTAGCCCCGGGGAGCTGTTTTTT. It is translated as CASSWTSPGELFF.

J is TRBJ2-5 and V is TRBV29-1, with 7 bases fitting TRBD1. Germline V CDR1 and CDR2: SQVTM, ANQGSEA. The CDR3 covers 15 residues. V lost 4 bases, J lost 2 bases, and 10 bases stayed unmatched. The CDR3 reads CSVGEQDRHQETQYF. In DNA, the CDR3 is TGCAGCGTTGGAGAGCAGGACAGGCATCAAGAGACCCAGTACTTC. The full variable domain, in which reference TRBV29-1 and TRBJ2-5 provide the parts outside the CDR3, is SAVISQKPSRDICQRGTSLTIQCQVDSQVTMMFWYRQQPGQSLTLIATANQGSEATYESGFVIDKFPISRPNLTFSTLTVSNMSPEDSSIYLCSVGEQDRHQETQYFGPGTRLLVL.

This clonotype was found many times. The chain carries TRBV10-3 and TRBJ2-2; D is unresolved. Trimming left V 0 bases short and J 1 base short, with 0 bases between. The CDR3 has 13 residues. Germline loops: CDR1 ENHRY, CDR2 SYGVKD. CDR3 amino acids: CAISESNTGELFF. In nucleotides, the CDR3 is TGTGCCATCAGTGAGTCGAACACCGGGGAGCTGTTTTTT.

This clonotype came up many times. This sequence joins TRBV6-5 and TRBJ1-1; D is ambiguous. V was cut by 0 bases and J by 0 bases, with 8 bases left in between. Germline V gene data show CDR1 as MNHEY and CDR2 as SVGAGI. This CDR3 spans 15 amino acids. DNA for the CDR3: TGTGCCAGCAGTTACTCGGGCAGCTTGAACACTGAAGCTTTCTTT. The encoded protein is CASSYSGSLNTEAFF.

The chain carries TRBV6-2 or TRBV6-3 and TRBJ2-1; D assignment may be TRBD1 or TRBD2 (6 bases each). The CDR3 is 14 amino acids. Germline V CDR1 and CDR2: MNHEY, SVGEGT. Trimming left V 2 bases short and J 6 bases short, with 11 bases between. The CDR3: CASSYAGGGNEQFF. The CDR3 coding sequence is TGTGCCAGCAGTTACGCAGGAGGGGGCAATGAGCAGTTCTTC.

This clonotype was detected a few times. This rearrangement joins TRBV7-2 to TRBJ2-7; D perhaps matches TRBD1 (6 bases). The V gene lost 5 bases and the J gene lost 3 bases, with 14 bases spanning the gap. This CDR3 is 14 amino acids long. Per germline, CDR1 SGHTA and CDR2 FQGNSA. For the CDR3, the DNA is TGTGCCAGCAGCACGGACAGAGGGGACTACGAGCAGTACTTC. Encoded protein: CASSTDRGDYEQYF.

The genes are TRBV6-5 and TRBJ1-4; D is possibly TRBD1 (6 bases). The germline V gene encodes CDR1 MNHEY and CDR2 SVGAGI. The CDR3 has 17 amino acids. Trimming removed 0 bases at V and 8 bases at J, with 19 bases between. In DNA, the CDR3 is TGTGCCAGCAGTTACTCGGGTCTGGGGGCGAATCGGGAAAAACTGTTTTTT. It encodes CASSYSGLGANREKLFF.

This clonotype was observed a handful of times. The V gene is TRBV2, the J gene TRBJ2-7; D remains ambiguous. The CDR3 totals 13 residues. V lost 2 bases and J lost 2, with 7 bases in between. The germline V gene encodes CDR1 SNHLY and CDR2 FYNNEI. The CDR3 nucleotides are TGTGCCAGCAGTGAAAGGGCTGCCTACGAGCAGTACGTC. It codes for CASSERAAYEQYV.

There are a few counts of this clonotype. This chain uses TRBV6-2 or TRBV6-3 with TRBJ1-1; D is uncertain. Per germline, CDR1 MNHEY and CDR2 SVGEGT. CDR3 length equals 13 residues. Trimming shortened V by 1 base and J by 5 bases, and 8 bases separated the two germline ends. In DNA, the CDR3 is TGTGCCAGCAGTTACTTCGGGCGAACTGAAGCTTTCTTT. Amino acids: CASSYFGRTEAFF.

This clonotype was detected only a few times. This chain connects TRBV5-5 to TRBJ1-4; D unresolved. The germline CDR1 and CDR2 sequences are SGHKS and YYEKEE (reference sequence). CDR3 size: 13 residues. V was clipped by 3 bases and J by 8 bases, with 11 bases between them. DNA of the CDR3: TGTGCCAGCAGCTCATACTCAGAGGAAAAACTGTTTTTT. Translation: CASSSYSEEKLFF.

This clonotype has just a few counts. CDR3 in DNA: TGTGCCAGCAGCCGCCCGGGACAGGGGAAGGAGGGCTACACCTTC. Its protein product is CASSRPGQGKEGYTF. This sequence joins TRBV6-5 and TRBJ1-2; TRBD1 matches 10 bases. Germline trimming cut 6 bases from V and 8 bases from J; bases unmatched to any gene: 12. Per the germline V gene, CDR1 is MNHEY and CDR2 is SVGAGI. There are 15 residues in the CDR3.

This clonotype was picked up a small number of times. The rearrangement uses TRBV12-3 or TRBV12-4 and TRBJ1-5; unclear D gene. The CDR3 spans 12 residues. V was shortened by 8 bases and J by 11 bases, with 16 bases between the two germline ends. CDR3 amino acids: CASARMRTAQHF. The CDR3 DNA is TGTGCCAGCGCCCGGATGCGGACGGCCCAGCATTTT.

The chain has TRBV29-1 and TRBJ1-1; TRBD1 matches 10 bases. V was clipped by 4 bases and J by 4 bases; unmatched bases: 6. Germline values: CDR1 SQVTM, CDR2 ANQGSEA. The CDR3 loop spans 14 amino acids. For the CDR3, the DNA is TGCAGCGTTGGGACAGGGGGAGATGGCACTGAAGCTTTCTTT. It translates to CSVGTGGDGTEAFF.